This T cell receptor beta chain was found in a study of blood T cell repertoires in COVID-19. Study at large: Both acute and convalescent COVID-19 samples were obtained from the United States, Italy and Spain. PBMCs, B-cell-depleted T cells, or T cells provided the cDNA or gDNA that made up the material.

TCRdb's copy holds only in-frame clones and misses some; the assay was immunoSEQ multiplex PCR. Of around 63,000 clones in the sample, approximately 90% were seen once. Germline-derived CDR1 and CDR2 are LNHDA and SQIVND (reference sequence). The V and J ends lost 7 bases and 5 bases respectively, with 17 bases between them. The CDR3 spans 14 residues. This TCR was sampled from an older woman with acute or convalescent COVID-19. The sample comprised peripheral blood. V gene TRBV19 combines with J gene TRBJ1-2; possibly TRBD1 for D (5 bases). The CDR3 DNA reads TGTGCCAGTACCCCCCCAGGGCTGAGGTATGGCTACACCTTC. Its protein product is CASTPPGLRYGYTF.